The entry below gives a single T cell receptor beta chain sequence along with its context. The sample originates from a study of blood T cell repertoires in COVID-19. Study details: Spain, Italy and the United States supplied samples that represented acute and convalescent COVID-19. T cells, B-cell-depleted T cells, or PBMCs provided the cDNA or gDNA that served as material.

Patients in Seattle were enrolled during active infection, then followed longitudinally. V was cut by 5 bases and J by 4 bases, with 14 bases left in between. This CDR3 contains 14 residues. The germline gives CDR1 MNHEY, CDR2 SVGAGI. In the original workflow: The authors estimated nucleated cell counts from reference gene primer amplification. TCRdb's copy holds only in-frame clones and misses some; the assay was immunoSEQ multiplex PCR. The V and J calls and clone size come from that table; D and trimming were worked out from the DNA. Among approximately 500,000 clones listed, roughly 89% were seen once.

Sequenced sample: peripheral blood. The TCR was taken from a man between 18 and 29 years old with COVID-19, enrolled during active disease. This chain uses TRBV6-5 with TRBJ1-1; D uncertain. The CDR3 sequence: CASSSHGGRTEAFF. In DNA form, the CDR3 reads TGTGCCAGCAGTAGCCACGGAGGACGCACTGAAGCTTTCTTT.